The clone carrying this TCR beta chain has only a few counts. Other DNA sequences from this sample encode an identical CDR3 as well. Authors' processing steps: Nucleated cell counts were estimated from reference gene primer amplification. TCRdb's copy holds only in-frame clones and misses some; the assay was immunoSEQ multiplex PCR. V and J calls and clone size are as listed in that table; D and trimming were resolved from the DNA. Of about 240,000 clones listed, 85% are singletons. In Seattle, patients joined the study during active infection and were tracked longitudinally. This record belongs to a study of blood T cell repertoires in COVID-19. About the study: The study drew acute and convalescent COVID-19 samples from the United States, Italy and Spain.

The CDR3 consists of 15 residues. Germline values: CDR1 LGHDT, CDR2 YNNKEL (reference sequence). V lost 1 base to trimming and J lost 0 bases, with 6 bases between them. This TCR was sampled from a man aged 50-59 years with COVID-19, enrolled during active disease. The gene calls are TRBV3-1 (or the pseudogene TRBV3-2) and TRBJ2-2, with D maybe TRBD2 (6 bases). What was sequenced was peripheral blood. In DNA form, the CDR3 reads TGTGCCAGCAGCCAAGCGGGAGCGAACACCGGGGAGCTGTTTTTT. Translating gives CASSQAGANTGELFF.